This passage covers 32 T cell receptor beta chains from one sample sequenced in a study of blood T cell repertoires in COVID-19. Here immunoSEQ multiplex PCR was the method, and the copy in TCRdb shows in-frame clones only, minus some. The sample holds 100,000 to 150,000 clones; about nine tenths are singletons and the top ten take 9% to 12%. The sample taken for sequencing was peripheral blood. Receptor source: a man aged 50 to 60 with acute or convalescent COVID-19.

The V and J genes are TRBV2 and TRBJ1-1; D is perhaps TRBD1 (5 bases). This CDR3 region has 12 residues. Looked up from germline, CDR1 is SNHLY and CDR2 is FYNNEI. The ends were cut back, 7 bases at V and 5 bases at J, with 11 bases in the middle. The CDR3 loop reads CASNSGGTEAFF. The DNA of the CDR3 is TGTGCCAGCAATTCCGGGGGGACTGAAGCTTTCTTT.

A single count supports this clone. The J gene is TRBJ1-1, the V gene TRBV7-2, with TRBD1 as a possible D gene (5 bases). The germline CDR1 and CDR2 sequences are SGHTA and FQGNSA. There are 14 residues in the CDR3. Trimming removed 5 bases from V and 5 bases from J, with 15 bases in between. The CDR3 protein is CASSIRGGLTEAFF. In DNA form, the CDR3 reads TGTGCCAGCAGCATACGGGGGGGTTTAACTGAAGCTTTCTTT. The whole variable domain, filled in from reference TRBV7-2 and TRBJ1-1, reads GAGVSQSPSNKVTEKGKDVELRCDPISGHTALYWYRQSLGQGLEFLIYFQGNSAPDKSGLPSDRFSAERTGGSVSTLTIQRTQQEDSAVYLCASSIRGGLTEAFFGQGTRLTVV.

V gene TRBV5-1 combines with J gene TRBJ2-1; 10 nucleotides match TRBD1. This CDR3 comprises 15 residues. The V and J ends lost 0 bases and 8 bases, in that order; junction bases with no gene match: 5. Germline CDR1 and CDR2: SGHRS and YFSETQ. DNA of the CDR3: TGCGCCAGCAGCTTGGGGACAGGGGGGCCCGATGAGCAGTTCTTC. It translates to CASSLGTGGPDEQFF.

The chain links TRBV19 to TRBJ2-1; D is possibly TRBD2 (5 bases). V was clipped by 4 bases and J by 2 bases, with 12 bases between them. CDR1 LNHDA and CDR2 SQIVND come from the germline V gene (reference sequence). The CDR3 is 15 residues long. CDR3: CASSNQEVTYNEQFF. DNA for the CDR3: TGTGCCAGTAGTAATCAGGAGGTAACCTACAATGAGCAGTTCTTC.

The chain couples TRBV5-1 to TRBJ1-1, with D unresolved. Looked up from germline, CDR1 is SGHRS and CDR2 is YFSETQ. The ends were cut back, 0 bases at V and 1 base at J, with 7 bases in the middle. The CDR3 length is 14 residues. The CDR3 reads CASSLATGNTEAFF. The CDR3 bases are TGCGCCAGCAGCTTGGCCACGGGGAACACTGAAGCTTTCTTT.

The chain recombines TRBV24-1 with TRBJ1-4; D gene unclear. The CDR3 length is 14 residues. Deletions cut 3 bases from V and 8 bases from J, with 12 bases between. Germline CDR1 KGHDR, CDR2 SFDVKD. CDR3 DNA: TGTGCCACCAGTGATAGCCTCCCGGGAGAAAAACTGTTTTTT. Encoded protein: CATSDSLPGEKLFF.

The chain couples TRBV19 to TRBJ1-5; 9 bases are a match to TRBD1. The CDR3 runs 15 residues. V dropped 5 bases and J dropped 1; count of bases not matched to a gene: 3. Germline CDR1 reads LNHDA; CDR2 reads SQIVND (reference sequence). CDR3 sequence reads: CASSSDRGSNQPQHF. CDR3 DNA: TGTGCCAGTAGTTCGGACAGGGGAAGCAATCAGCCCCAGCATTTT. Drawing the rest from reference TRBV19 and TRBJ1-5, the complete variable domain is DGGITQSPKYLFRKEGQNVTLSCEQNLNHDAMYWYRQDPGQGLRLIYYSQIVNDFQKGDIAEGYSVSREKKESFPLTVTSAQKNPTAFYLCASSSDRGSNQPQHFGDGTRLSIL.

The chain recombines TRBV5-1 with TRBJ2-5; 8 bases are shared with TRBD1. Per germline, CDR1 SGHRS and CDR2 YFSETQ. Trimming took 0 bases from V and 2 from J; bases not matched to a gene: 3. The CDR3 consists of 15 residues. The CDR3 sequence: CASSLGQGFQETQYF. DNA of the CDR3: TGCGCCAGCAGCTTGGGACAGGGGTTTCAAGAGACCCAGTACTTC.

The genes are TRBV3-1 (or the pseudogene TRBV3-2) and TRBJ2-5; 9 nucleotides line up with TRBD1. This CDR3 spans 14 amino acids. V shed 4 bases, J shed 5 bases, and the junction held 5 bases outside the gene matches. CDR1 and CDR2 (germline): LGHDT, YNNKEL (reference sequence). This chain's CDR3 is CASSLQGAGETQYF. Written as DNA, the CDR3 is TGTGCCAGCAGCCTACAGGGGGCTGGGGAGACCCAGTACTTC.

CDR3 sequence: CASTLTTGMELFF. The CDR3, as DNA: TGTGCCAGCACCCTTACGACAGGCATGGAACTGTTTTTT. This chain links TRBV3-1 (or the pseudogene TRBV3-2) with TRBJ1-4; D may be TRBD1 (6 bases). The CDR3 runs to 13 residues. V lost 7 bases and J 12 bases, leaving 18 bases between the germline ends. Germline lookup yields CDR1 LGHDT and CDR2 YNNKEL (reference sequence).

The chain is built from TRBV19 and TRBJ1-4; D is possibly TRBD1 (6 bases). The length of the CDR3 is 14 residues. The germline V gene encodes CDR1 LNHDA and CDR2 SQIVND (reference sequence). Deletions cut 7 bases from V and 4 bases from J, with 13 bases between. This chain's CDR3 is CASTDTGLNEKLFF. As DNA, the CDR3 is TGTGCCAGTACCGACACAGGGCTTAATGAAAAACTGTTTTTT.

The chain joins TRBV10-2 to TRBJ1-5; 9 positions agree with TRBD1. Germline CDR1 is WSHSY and CDR2 is SAAADI. With V trimmed by 5 bases and J by 2 bases, 10 bases remained unmatched. The CDR3 contains 17 residues. The CDR3 spells CASSLGQGFRGNQPQHF. CDR3 nucleotide sequence: TGCGCCAGCAGTTTGGGACAGGGATTTAGGGGCAATCAGCCCCAGCATTTT.

This sequence joins TRBV3-1 (or the pseudogene TRBV3-2) and TRBJ1-2; tentatively, D is TRBD1 (5 bases). V was cut by 4 bases and J by 0 bases, with 12 bases left in between. The CDR3 is 15 amino acids. Germline V CDR1 and CDR2: LGHDT, YNNKEL (reference sequence). CDR3 nucleotide sequence: TGTGCCAGCAGCCGGGGGGTGGGAGCTAACTATGGCTACACCTTC. This encodes CASSRGVGANYGYTF.

This chain connects TRBV18 to TRBJ1-1; 7 bases agree with TRBD1. V trimming: 3 bases; J trimming: 2 bases; junction bases outside the gene matches: 12. CDR3 length: 17 amino acids. The germline gives CDR1 KGHSH, CDR2 LQKENI. CDR3 bases: TGTGCCAGCTCACCCTCCCTGACAGGGACGGGTAACACTGAAGCTTTCTTT. Protein sequence: CASSPSLTGTGNTEAFF.

V usage is TRBV6-6 and J usage is TRBJ1-4; the match to TRBD1 covers 7 bases. CDR1 and CDR2 from the germline V gene are MNHNY and SVGAGI (reference sequence). J was trimmed by 5 bases and V by 0 bases; bases with no gene match: 6. The CDR3 extends over 16 amino acids. The CDR3 loop reads CASSYSPGQRNEKLFF. CDR3 sequence (DNA): TGTGCCAGCAGTTACTCGCCGGGACAGAGAAATGAAAAACTGTTTTTT.

The chain joins TRBV5-1 to TRBJ1-2, with 8 bases that match TRBD1. V shed 4 bases, J shed 3 bases, and the junction held 8 bases outside the gene matches. Germline V gene data show CDR1 as SGHRS and CDR2 as YFSETQ. This CDR3 contains 15 residues. CDR3 loop: CASSPTGAAHYGYTF. The CDR3 nucleotides read TGCGCCAGCAGCCCGACAGGGGCAGCCCACTATGGCTACACCTTC.

The genes are TRBV27 and TRBJ2-1; 7 nucleotides agree with TRBD2. The J segment lost 3 bases and the V segment lost 6 bases, leaving 8 bases of the junction unmatched. Germline lookup yields CDR1 MNHEY and CDR2 SMNVEV (reference sequence). The CDR3 covers 15 residues. This chain's CDR3 is CASRRAGLLYNEQFF. The CDR3 DNA is TGTGCCAGCAGGAGAGCGGGATTACTCTACAATGAGCAGTTCTTC.

The chain joins TRBV9 to TRBJ2-1, with a tentative D call TRBD2 (6 bases). This CDR3 region has 12 residues. The V gene's germline CDR1 is SGDLS and CDR2 YYNGEE. V lost 1 base, J lost 16 bases, and 15 bases lay in between. CDR3 nucleotide sequence: TGTGCCAGCAGCGTAACCGGGACTTGTTCTTTCTTC. Its protein is CASSVTGTCSFF.

V and J are TRBV5-4 and TRBJ1-1; D gene uncertain. Per the germline V gene, CDR1 is SGHNT and CDR2 is YYREEE (reference sequence). Trimming pared 4 bases from V and 4 bases from J, leaving 17 bases between. The CDR3 totals 15 residues. The CDR3 region is CASSPPFEGPTEAFF. CDR3 DNA: TGTGCCAGCAGCCCGCCCTTTGAGGGCCCCACTGAAGCTTTCTTT.

V gene TRBV19 combines with J gene TRBJ2-1, with 8 bases fitting TRBD2. Trimming took 7 bases from V and 1 from J; bases not matched to a gene: 12. This CDR3 contains 17 residues. Germline loops: CDR1 LNHDA, CDR2 SQIVND (reference sequence). CDR3 in DNA: TGTGCCAGTATGCGGGGGACTAGTTTAGGGTCCTACAATGAGCAGTTCTTC. Translated: CASMRGTSLGSYNEQFF.

This chain joins TRBV19 and TRBJ2-7, with 9 bases lining up with TRBD2. Trimming took 3 bases from V and 7 from J; bases not matched to a gene: 10. The CDR3 sequence is 15 residues long. Germline V CDR1 and CDR2: LNHDA, SQIVND (reference sequence). CDR3 residues: CASSILGGGANEQYF. For the CDR3, the DNA is TGTGCCAGTAGTATCTTGGGCGGGGGGGCAAATGAGCAGTACTTC.

This clone was recorded only once. The chain recombines TRBV19 with TRBJ1-2, with 8 nucleotides matching TRBD1. V shed 0 bases, J shed 3 bases, and the junction held 9 bases outside the gene matches. The CDR3 totals 17 residues. Per germline, CDR1 LNHDA and CDR2 SQIVND (reference sequence). CDR3: CASSIDRQTGGYYGYTF. In DNA form, the CDR3 reads TGTGCCAGTAGTATAGACCGCCAAACAGGGGGTTACTATGGCTACACCTTC.

This chain links TRBV9 with TRBJ2-1; TRBD2 aligns across 8 bases. Unmatched junction bases numbered 3, after V lost 0 bases and J lost 7 bases. Germline V CDR1 and CDR2: SGDLS, YYNGEE. The CDR3 is 14 residues long. This chain's CDR3 is CASSVAGGLNEQFF. CDR3 coding DNA: TGTGCCAGCAGCGTAGCGGGGGGGTTGAATGAGCAGTTCTTC.

This clone came up a few times. The V gene is TRBV5-1, the J gene TRBJ2-7; D is unclear. The V gene's germline CDR1 is SGHRS and CDR2 YFSETQ. With 0 bases removed from V and 3 bases from J, the gap between germline ends came to 4 bases. This CDR3 region has 12 residues. CDR3 amino acids: CASSLGLYEQYF. The CDR3 DNA sequence: TGCGCCAGCAGCTTGGGTCTCTACGAGCAGTACTTC.

The chain combines TRBV28 with TRBJ1-2, with no clear D. The CDR3 contains 11 residues. Germline V gene lookup returns CDR1 MDHEN and CDR2 SYDVKM. Deletions cut 3 bases from V and 7 bases from J, with 6 bases between. The CDR3 coding sequence is TGTGCCAGCAGTTTGGCGGGTGGCTACACCTTC. It translates to CASSLAGGYTF.

V gene TRBV14 combines with J gene TRBJ1-5; D is uncertain. Germline V gene sequence: CDR1 SGHDN, CDR2 FVKESK. V was shortened by 1 base and J by 4 bases, with 5 bases between the two germline ends. The CDR3 is 13 amino acids. This CDR3 reads CASSQGDNQPQHF. The CDR3 coding sequence is TGTGCCAGCAGCCAAGGAGATAATCAGCCCCAGCATTTT.

This rearrangement joins TRBV2 to TRBJ2-2; 10 bases fit TRBD2. CDR3 length: 16 residues. CDR1 is SNHLY, CDR2 FYNNEI, per germline. The V segment lost 6 bases and the J segment 0 bases; nucleotides outside the gene matches: 4. The CDR3 sequence: CASSDGLAANTGELFF. The CDR3 region has the DNA TGTGCCAGCAGCGATGGACTAGCGGCGAACACCGGGGAGCTGTTTTTT. The complete variable domain, with remaining parts taken from reference TRBV2 and TRBJ2-2, reads EPEVTQTPSHQVTQMGQEVILRCVPISNHLYFYWYRQILGQKVEFLVSFYNNEISEKSEIFDDQFSVERPDGSNFTLKIRSTKLEDSAMYFCASSDGLAANTGELFFGEGSRLTVL.

The chain couples TRBV10-1 to TRBJ2-1; maybe TRBD1 (6 bases). V lost 5 bases, J lost 2 bases, and 13 bases lay in between. CDR3 size: 15 residues. CDR1 is WNHNN, CDR2 SYGVQD, per germline (reference sequence). This CDR3 reads CASSTTGFAYNEQFF. The CDR3 coding sequence is TGCGCCAGCAGTACTACAGGGTTCGCCTACAATGAGCAGTTCTTC.

V usage is TRBV15 and J usage is TRBJ2-1; 9 nucleotides match TRBD2. This CDR3 is 17 amino acids long. V trimming: 1 base; J trimming: 7 bases; junction bases outside the gene matches: 11. Germline-derived CDR1 and CDR2 are LNHNV and YYDKDF (reference sequence). This CDR3 reads CATSRVLSGRGRNEQFF. CDR3 in DNA: TGTGCCACCAGCAGAGTCCTTAGCGGGAGAGGGAGAAATGAGCAGTTCTTC.

This clone was detected only once. The rearrangement joins TRBV7-9 to TRBJ1-1, with D hard to call. The CDR3 is made up of 13 amino acids. V gave up 3 bases and J gave up 6 bases, with 11 bases separating them. Germline lookup yields CDR1 SEHNR and CDR2 FQNEAQ (reference sequence). The CDR3 region is CASSLMLAAEAFF. CDR3 bases: TGTGCCAGCAGCTTGATGTTGGCGGCTGAAGCTTTCTTT.

The chain's CDR3 is CASSLPWTGGGYGYTF. The DNA of the CDR3 is TGCGCCAGCAGCCTTCCGTGGACAGGGGGCGGCTATGGCTACACCTTC. The V and J genes are TRBV5-1 and TRBJ1-2; 11 positions match TRBD1. The CDR3 is 16 amino acids. The V and J ends lost 4 bases and 4 bases, in that order; junction bases with no gene match: 9. The germline gives CDR1 SGHRS, CDR2 YFSETQ.

In nucleotides, the CDR3 is TGTGCCAGCAGCGTAGCCAGGAACACTGAAGCTTTCTTT. It encodes CASSVARNTEAFF. This chain uses TRBV9 with TRBJ1-1; no clear D. Germline values: CDR1 SGDLS, CDR2 YYNGEE. V dropped 0 bases and J dropped 1 base, with 4 bases sitting between them. CDR3 length: 13 amino acids. The whole variable domain, filled in from reference TRBV9 and TRBJ1-1, reads DSGVTQTPKHLITATGQRVTLRCSPRSGDLSVYWYQQSLDQGLQFLIQYYNGEERAKGNILERFSAQQFPDLHSELNLSSLELGDSALYFCASSVARNTEAFFGQGTRLTVV.